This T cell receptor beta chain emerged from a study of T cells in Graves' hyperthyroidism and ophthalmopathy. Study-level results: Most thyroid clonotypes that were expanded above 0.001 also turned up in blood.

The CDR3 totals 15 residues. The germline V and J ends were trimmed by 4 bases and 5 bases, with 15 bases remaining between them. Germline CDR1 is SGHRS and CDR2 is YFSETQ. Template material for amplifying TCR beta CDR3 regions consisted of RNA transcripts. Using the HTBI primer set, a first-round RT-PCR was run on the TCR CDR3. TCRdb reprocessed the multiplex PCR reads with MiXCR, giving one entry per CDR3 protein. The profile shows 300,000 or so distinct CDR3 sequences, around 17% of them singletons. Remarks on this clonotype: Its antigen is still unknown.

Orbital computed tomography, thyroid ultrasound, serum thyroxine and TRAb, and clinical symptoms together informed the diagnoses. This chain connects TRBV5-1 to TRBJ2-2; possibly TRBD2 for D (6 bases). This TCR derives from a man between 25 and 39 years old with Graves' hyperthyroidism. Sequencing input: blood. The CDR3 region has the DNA TGCGCCAGCAGCCTGGAGGGGAGAACTACCGGGGAGCTGTTTTTT. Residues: CASSLEGRTTGELFF.